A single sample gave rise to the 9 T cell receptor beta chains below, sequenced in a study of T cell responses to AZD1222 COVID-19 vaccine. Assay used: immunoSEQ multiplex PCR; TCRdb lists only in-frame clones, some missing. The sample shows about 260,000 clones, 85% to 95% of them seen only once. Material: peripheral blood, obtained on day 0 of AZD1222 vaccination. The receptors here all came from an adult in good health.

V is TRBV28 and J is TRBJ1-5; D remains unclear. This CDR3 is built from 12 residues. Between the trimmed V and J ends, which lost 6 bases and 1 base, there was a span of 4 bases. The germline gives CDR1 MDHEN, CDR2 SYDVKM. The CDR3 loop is CASRLSNQPQHF. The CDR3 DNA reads TGTGCCAGCAGACTGAGCAATCAGCCCCAGCATTTT. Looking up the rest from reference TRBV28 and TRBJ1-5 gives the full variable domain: DVKVTQSSRYLVKRTGEKVFLECVQDMDHENMFWYRQDPGLGLRLIYFSYDVKMKEKGDIPEGYSVSREKKERFSLILESASTNQTSMYLCASRLSNQPQHFGDGTRLSIL.

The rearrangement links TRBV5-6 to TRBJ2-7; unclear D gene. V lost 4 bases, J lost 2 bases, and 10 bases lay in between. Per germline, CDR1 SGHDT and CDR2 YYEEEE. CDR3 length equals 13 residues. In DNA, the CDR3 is TGTGCCAGCAGCCCCGAAAGTACCTACGAGCAGTACTTC. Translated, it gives CASSPESTYEQYF.

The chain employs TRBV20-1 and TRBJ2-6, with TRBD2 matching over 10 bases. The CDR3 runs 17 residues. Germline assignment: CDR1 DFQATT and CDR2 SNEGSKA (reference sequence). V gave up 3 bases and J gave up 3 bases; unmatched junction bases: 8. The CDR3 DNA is TGCAGTGCTAGTGCTAGCGGGAGAGTAGGTGGGGCCAACGTCCTGACTTTC. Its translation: CSASASGRVGGANVLTF.

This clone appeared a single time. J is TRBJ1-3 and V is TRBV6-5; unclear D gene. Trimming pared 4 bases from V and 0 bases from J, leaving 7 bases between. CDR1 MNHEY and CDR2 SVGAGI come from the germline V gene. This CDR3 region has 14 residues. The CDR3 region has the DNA TGTGCCAGCAGTTCACAGATCTCTGGAAACACCATATATTTT. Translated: CASSSQISGNTIYF.

CDR3 nucleotides: TGTGCCACCCACCAACTCCCGTGGCAGGGGGTTCGGGAGCAGTACTTC. Encoded protein: CATHQLPWQGVREQYF. The chain employs TRBV28 and TRBJ2-7; TRBD1 agrees at 7 bases. Germline loops: CDR1 MDHEN, CDR2 SYDVKM. This CDR3 has 16 amino acids. V shed 10 bases, J shed 7 bases, and the junction held 22 bases outside the gene matches.

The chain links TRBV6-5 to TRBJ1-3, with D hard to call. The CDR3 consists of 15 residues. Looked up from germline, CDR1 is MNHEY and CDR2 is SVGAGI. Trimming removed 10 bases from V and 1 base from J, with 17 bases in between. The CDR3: CATKAGIESGNTIYF. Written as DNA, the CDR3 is TGTGCCACCAAGGCGGGCATAGAGTCTGGAAACACCATATATTTT.

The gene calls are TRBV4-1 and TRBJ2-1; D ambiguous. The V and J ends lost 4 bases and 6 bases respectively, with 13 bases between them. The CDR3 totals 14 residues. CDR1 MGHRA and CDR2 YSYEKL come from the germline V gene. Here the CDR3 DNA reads TGCGCCAGCAGCCCCGTCGGCCGCACCAATGAGCAGTTCTTC. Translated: CASSPVGRTNEQFF.

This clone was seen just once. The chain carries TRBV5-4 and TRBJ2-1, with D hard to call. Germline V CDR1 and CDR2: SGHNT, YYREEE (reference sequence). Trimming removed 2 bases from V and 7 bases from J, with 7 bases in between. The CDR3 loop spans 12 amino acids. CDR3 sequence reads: CASSFVENEQFF. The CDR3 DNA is TGTGCCAGCAGCTTCGTCGAGAATGAGCAGTTCTTC.

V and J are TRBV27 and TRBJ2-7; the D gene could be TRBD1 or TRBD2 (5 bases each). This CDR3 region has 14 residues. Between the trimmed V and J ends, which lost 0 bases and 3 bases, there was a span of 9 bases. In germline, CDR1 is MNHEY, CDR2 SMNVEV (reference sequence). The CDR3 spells CASSLSRGNYEQYF. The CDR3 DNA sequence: TGTGCCAGCAGTTTATCTCGGGGCAACTACGAGCAGTACTTC.